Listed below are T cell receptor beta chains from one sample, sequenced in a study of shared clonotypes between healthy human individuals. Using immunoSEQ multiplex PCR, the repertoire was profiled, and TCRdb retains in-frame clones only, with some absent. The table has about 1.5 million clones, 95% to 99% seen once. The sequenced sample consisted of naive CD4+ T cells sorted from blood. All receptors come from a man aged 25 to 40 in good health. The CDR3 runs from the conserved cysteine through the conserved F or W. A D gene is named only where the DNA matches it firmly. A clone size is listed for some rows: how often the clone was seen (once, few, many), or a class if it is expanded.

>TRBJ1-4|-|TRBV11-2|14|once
CASSLDHPSEKLFF
TGTGCCAGCAGCTTAGATCACCCCTCCGAAAAACTGTTTTTT
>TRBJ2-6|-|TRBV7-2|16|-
CASSLDRAAGANVLTF
TGTGCCAGCAGCTTAGATAGGGCGGCTGGGGCCAACGTCCTGACTTTC
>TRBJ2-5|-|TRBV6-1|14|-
CASSVSGAKETQYF
TGTGCCAGCAGTGTATCGGGAGCGAAAGAGACCCAGTACTTC
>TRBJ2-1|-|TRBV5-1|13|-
CASSLVRTDEQFF
TGCGCCAGCAGCTTGGTGCGCACCGATGAGCAGTTCTTC
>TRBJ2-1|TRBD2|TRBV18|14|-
CASSFKAGPNEQFF
TGTGCCAGCTCATTTAAAGCGGGGCCCAATGAGCAGTTCTTC
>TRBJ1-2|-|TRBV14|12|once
CASSEERAGYTF
TGTGCCAGCAGCGAAGAGAGGGCTGGCTACACCTTC
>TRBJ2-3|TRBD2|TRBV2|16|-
CASSGLLAGITDTQYF
TGTGCCAGCAGCGGATTACTAGCGGGTATCACAGATACGCAGTATTTT
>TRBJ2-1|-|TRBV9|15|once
CASSRQANSYNEQFF
TGTGCCAGCAGTCGACAGGCTAACTCCTACAATGAGCAGTTCTTC
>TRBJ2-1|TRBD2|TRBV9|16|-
CASSVIKRELWREQFF
TGTGCCAGCAGCGTCATTAAGCGGGAGCTTTGGCGGGAGCAGTTCTTC
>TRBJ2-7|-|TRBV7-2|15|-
CASSMTQATSYEQYF
TGTGCCAGCAGCATGACCCAAGCGACCTCCTACGAGCAGTACTTC
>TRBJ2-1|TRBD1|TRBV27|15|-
CASSPIGTGPWEQFF
TGTGCCAGCAGTCCGATTGGGACAGGGCCTTGGGAGCAGTTCTTC
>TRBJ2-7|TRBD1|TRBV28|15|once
CASSSGTGPSYEQYF
TGTGCCAGCAGCTCCGGGACAGGGCCCTCCTACGAGCAGTACTTC
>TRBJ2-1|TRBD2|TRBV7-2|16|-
CASSAGTSGTGDEQFF
TGTGCCAGCAGCGCGGGGACTAGCGGGACCGGGGATGAGCAGTTCTTC
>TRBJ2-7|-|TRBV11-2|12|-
CASSSIGGEQYF
TGTGCCAGCAGCTCCATAGGGGGCGAGCAGTACTTC
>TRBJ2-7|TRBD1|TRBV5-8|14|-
CASSPGQATYEQYF
TGTGCCAGCAGCCCCGGACAGGCCACCTACGAGCAGTACTTC
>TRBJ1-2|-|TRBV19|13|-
CASSADRNYGYTF
TGTGCCAGTAGTGCGGACAGAAACTATGGCTACACCTTC
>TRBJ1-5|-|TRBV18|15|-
CASSPFGVRNQPQHF
TGTGCCAGCTCACCATTCGGGGTTCGCAATCAGCCCCAGCATTTT
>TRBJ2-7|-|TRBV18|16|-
CASSPKGTGTSYEQYF
TGTGCCAGCTCACCAAAAGGGACGGGAACCTCCTACGAGCAGTACTTC
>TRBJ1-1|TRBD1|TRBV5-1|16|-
CASSIWTGGRNTEAFF
TGCGCCAGCAGCATTTGGACAGGGGGCCGTAACACTGAAGCTTTCTTT
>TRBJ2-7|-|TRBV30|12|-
CAWTDETYEQYF
TGTGCCTGGACCGACGAGACCTACGAGCAGTACTTC
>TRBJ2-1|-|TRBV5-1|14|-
CASSLATGYNEQFF
TGCGCCAGCAGCTTGGCCACCGGTTACAATGAGCAGTTCTTC
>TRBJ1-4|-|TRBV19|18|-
CASSIRPPVLLGGEKLFF
TGTGCCAGTAGTATTCGTCCACCAGTATTGCTCGGCGGTGAAAAACTGTTTTTT
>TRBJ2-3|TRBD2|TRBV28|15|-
CASSPSSGRPDTQYF
TGTGCCAGCAGCCCCTCTAGCGGGAGGCCAGATACGCAGTATTTT
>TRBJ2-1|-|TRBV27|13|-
CASSRSPYNEQFF
TGTGCCAGCAGTCGGAGCCCCTACAATGAGCAGTTCTTC
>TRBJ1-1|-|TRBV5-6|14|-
CASSLFRGSTEAFF
TGTGCCAGCAGCTTGTTCCGGGGAAGCACTGAAGCTTTCTTT
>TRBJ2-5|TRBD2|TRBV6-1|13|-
CASRIAGGETQYF
TGTGCCAGCAGGATAGCGGGAGGAGAGACCCAGTACTTC
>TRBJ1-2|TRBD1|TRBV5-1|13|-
CASSPMTGGGYTF
TGCGCCAGCAGCCCGATGACAGGGGGCGGCTACACCTTC
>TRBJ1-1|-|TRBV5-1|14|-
CASSLSQLNTEAFF
TGCGCCAGCAGCTTGAGTCAGCTGAACACTGAAGCTTTCTTT
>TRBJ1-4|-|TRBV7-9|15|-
CASSPGTVLGEKLFF
TGTGCCAGCAGCCCGGGGACGGTCCTAGGGGAAAAACTGTTTTTT
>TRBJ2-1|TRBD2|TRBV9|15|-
CASSLSGRVPNEQFF
TGTGCCAGCAGCTTAAGCGGGAGGGTCCCGAATGAGCAGTTCTTC
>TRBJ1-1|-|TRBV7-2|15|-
CASSLMASRGTEAFF
TGTGCCAGCAGCTTAATGGCCAGTCGGGGCACTGAAGCTTTCTTT
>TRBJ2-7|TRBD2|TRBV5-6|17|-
CASSFRLLAGGSYEQYF
TGTGCCAGCAGTTTCCGACTACTAGCGGGAGGCTCCTACGAGCAGTACTTC
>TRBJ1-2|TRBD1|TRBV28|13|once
CASSSRTGAGYTF
TGTGCCAGCAGCTCCCGGACAGGGGCTGGCTACACCTTC
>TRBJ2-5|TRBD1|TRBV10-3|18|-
CAISESIPHRGLQETQYF
TGTGCCATCAGTGAGTCGATCCCCCACAGGGGGCTCCAAGAGACCCAGTACTTC
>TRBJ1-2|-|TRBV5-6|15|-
CASSLAGRVDYGYTF
TGTGCCAGCAGCTTGGCGGGCAGGGTTGACTATGGCTACACCTTC
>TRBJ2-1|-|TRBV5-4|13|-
CASSLWTSDVQFF
TGTGCCAGCAGCTTGTGGACCTCAGACGTTCAGTTCTTC
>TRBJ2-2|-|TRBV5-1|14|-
CASRGTVGAGELFF
TGCGCCAGCCGGGGGACAGTTGGCGCCGGGGAGCTGTTTTTT
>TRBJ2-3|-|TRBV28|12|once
CASSLRQGGEYF
TGTGCCAGCAGTTTAAGGCAGGGAGGCGAGTATTTT
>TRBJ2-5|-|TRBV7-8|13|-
CASSSPGGRTQYF
TGTGCCAGCAGCTCCCCTGGCGGGCGGACCCAGTACTTC